Below are 19 T cell receptor beta chains sequenced from a single sample in a study of identical twins. TCRdb analysed the 5' RACE reads with MiXCR anew, one entry per CDR3 protein. Seen here are hundreds of thousands of distinct CDR3 sequences, approximately 22% observed once, and the top ten hold about 4.3%. The sample was also reused in another study, on T cells expressing NK-cell markers.

Material: PBMCs. Receptors were obtained from a woman in her late teens or twenties in good health.

Turning to this clonotype: No DNA is shown, since the ends of the CDR3 on it are uncertain; the CDR3 is the one TCRdb lists. The rearrangement links TRBV21-1 to TRBJ2-2; the table assigns TRBD2, which was not confirmed against the DNA. TRBV21-1 is listed as a pseudogene. The CDR3 numbers 15 amino acids, ends counted. CDR3 region: CASSVASGTTGELFF.

This clonotype has a handful of counts. CDR3 DNA: TGCAGTGCTCAGCCCGACCGTGACGAGACCCAGTACTTC. Translating gives CSAQPDRDETQYF. V is TRBV20-1 and J is TRBJ2-5; D not certain. This CDR3 has 13 amino acids. Per the germline V gene, CDR1 is DFQATT and CDR2 is SNEGSKA (reference sequence). Trimming shortened V by 5 bases and J by 5 bases, and 15 bases separated the two germline ends.

This clonotype came up a few times. This chain links TRBV20-1 with TRBJ2-7; 8 bases map to TRBD2. V lost 6 bases to trimming and J lost 2 bases; unmatched junction nucleotides: 12. The CDR3 extends over 15 amino acids. Germline V gene data show CDR1 as DFQATT and CDR2 as SNEGSKA (reference sequence). The CDR3 sequence is CSAPFPREGAYEQYF. The CDR3 coding sequence is TGCAGTGCCCCCTTCCCTCGGGAGGGGGCCTACGAGCAGTACTTC.

Only a few counts were recorded for this clonotype. V usage is TRBV6-1 and J usage is TRBJ2-7; 11 bases fit TRBD2. V lost 6 bases, J lost 5 bases, and 15 bases stayed unmatched. This CDR3 has 17 residues. The V gene's germline CDR1 is MNHNS and CDR2 SASEGT. The CDR3, as DNA: TGTGCCAGCAGGCCAGACCTTATACTAGCGGGAGAGCACGAGCAGTACTTC. Its translation is CASRPDLILAGEHEQYF.

Ten or more counts support this clonotype. The chain uses TRBV28 and TRBJ2-4; 7 bases map to TRBD1. Germline CDR1 and CDR2: MDHEN and SYDVKM. V dropped 3 bases and J dropped 3; count of bases not matched to a gene: 5. The CDR3 sequence is 15 residues long. This CDR3 is CASSFRDSYKNIQYF. CDR3 coding DNA: TGTGCCAGCAGTTTTCGGGACAGCTACAAAAACATTCAGTACTTC.

V usage is TRBV20-1 and J usage is TRBJ2-3, with 11 bases lining up with TRBD2. The V and J ends lost 4 bases and 4 bases, in that order; junction bases with no gene match: 4. This CDR3 has 14 amino acids. Per the germline V gene, CDR1 is DFQATT and CDR2 is SNEGSKA (reference sequence). CDR3 protein: CSATTSGGSDTQYF. As DNA, the CDR3 is TGCAGTGCTACTACTAGCGGGGGCTCAGATACGCAGTATTTT.

This clonotype occurred a few times. In DNA, the CDR3 is TGTGCCAGTAAACGACAGGGGGACAATGAGCAGTTCTTC. The encoded protein is CASKRQGDNEQFF. V usage is TRBV19 and J usage is TRBJ2-1; TRBD1 matches 9 bases. The junction had 3 bases not matched to a gene; V was cut back by 7 bases and J by 5 bases. Germline CDR1 LNHDA, CDR2 SQIVND (reference sequence). CDR3 length: 13 amino acids.

This chain uses TRBV9 with TRBJ2-2; D is uncertain. Between the trimmed V and J ends, which lost 0 bases and 0 bases, there was a span of 9 bases. The germline V gene has CDR1 SGDLS and CDR2 YYNGEE. CDR3 length equals 16 residues. The CDR3 DNA follows: TGTGCCAGCAGCGTAGAAAGCTTCGCGAACACCGGGGAGCTGTTTTTT. Its protein product is CASSVESFANTGELFF.

This clonotype is a singleton in its sample. Because the CDR3 is missing its conserved closing phenylalanine or tryptophan, this is likely a read error. It is unclear where the CDR3 begins or ends on the DNA, so no DNA is shown, and the CDR3 is as TCRdb lists it. This sequence joins TRBV6-9 and TRBJ2-5; the table assigns TRBD1, which was not confirmed against the DNA. The CDR3 is 8 residues long, counting both termini. Per germline, CDR1 MNHGY and CDR2 SVAAGI. The CDR3 here is CASRETPG.

This clonotype was seen a few times. V is TRBV4-3 and J is TRBJ2-5, with D perhaps being TRBD1 or TRBD2 (6 bases each). The CDR3 extends over 17 amino acids. V lost 6 bases and J 2 bases, leaving 22 bases between the germline ends. The germline V gene has CDR1 LGHNA and CDR2 YSLEER. CDR3 bases: TGCGCCAGCAGTCCAGGAGGGGGGCTAGGAGGTCAAGAGACCCAGTACTTC. This encodes CASSPGGGLGGQETQYF.

The genes are TRBV19 and TRBJ1-5, with D perhaps matching TRBD1 (6 bases). Trimming left V 1 base short and J 3 bases short, with 10 bases between. CDR1 and CDR2 from the germline V gene are LNHDA and SQIVND (reference sequence). The CDR3 contains 15 residues. The CDR3 DNA sequence: TGTGCCAGTAGTATAGTGACAGGCCACAATCAGCCCCAGCATTTT. Amino acid sequence: CASSIVTGHNQPQHF. The variable domain in full, completed from reference TRBV19 and TRBJ1-5, reads DGGITQSPKYLFRKEGQNVTLSCEQNLNHDAMYWYRQDPGQGLRLIYYSQIVNDFQKGDIAEGYSVSREKKESFPLTVTSAQKNPTAFYLCASSIVTGHNQPQHFGDGTRLSIL.

This clonotype was recorded many times. The chain links TRBV5-1 to TRBJ2-1; 12 positions agree with TRBD2. The CDR3 loop spans 15 amino acids. Per the germline V gene, CDR1 is SGHRS and CDR2 is YFSETQ. V gave up 5 bases and J gave up 6 bases; unmatched junction bases: 6. This chain's CDR3 is CASRLTTSGGNEQFF. CDR3 sequence (DNA): TGCGCCAGCAGATTAACGACTAGCGGGGGCAATGAGCAGTTCTTC.

The chain employs TRBV20-1 and TRBJ2-3; D is uncertain. There are 15 residues in the CDR3. Trimming took 4 bases from V and 2 from J, leaving 16 bases between them. Germline V gene sequence: CDR1 DFQATT, CDR2 SNEGSKA (reference sequence). In nucleotides, the CDR3 is TGCAGTGCTATTTTAGACCTACTTCTCACAGATACGCAGTATTTT. This sequence encodes CSAILDLLLTDTQYF.

This chain links TRBV20-1 with TRBJ2-3; 13 bases match TRBD2. CDR3 size: 14 residues. V was pared by 5 bases and J by 7 bases, with 6 bases of the junction left unmatched. Germline V CDR1 and CDR2: DFQATT, SNEGSKA (reference sequence). As DNA, the CDR3 is TGCAGTGCTTCACTAGCGGGGGGGCGTAATACGCAGTATTTT. This gives the protein CSASLAGGRNTQYF.

The CDR3 is CASGLVLGTGEARIIQETQYF. For the CDR3, the DNA is TGTGCTAGTGGTTTGGTACTGGGGACAGGGGAAGCCAGGATTATTCAAGAGACCCAGTACTTC. The chain employs TRBV12-5 and TRBJ2-5, with 10 bases matching TRBD1. Germline values: CDR1 LGHNT, CDR2 FRNRAP. After removal of 0 bases from V and 2 bases from J, the junction contained 18 bases not matched to a gene. This CDR3 region has 21 residues.

This rearrangement joins TRBV7-9 to TRBJ2-5, with 11 bases fitting TRBD1. This CDR3 is built from 16 residues. With 5 bases clipped from V and 3 bases from J, the junction kept 8 bases outside the gene matches. Germline CDR1 SEHNR, CDR2 FQNEAQ (reference sequence). The CDR3 DNA sequence: TGTGCCAGCAGCCCCTCCGGGACAGGGGGGAAAGAGACCCAGTACTTC. Protein: CASSPSGTGGKETQYF. The whole variable domain, filled in from reference TRBV7-9 and TRBJ2-5, reads DTGVSQNPRHKITKRGQNVTFRCDPISEHNRLYWYRQTLGQGPEFLTYFQNEAQLEKSRLLSDRFSAERPKGSFSTLEIQRTEQGDSAMYLCASSPSGTGGKETQYFGPGTRLLVL.

This clonotype was counted a few times. V and J are TRBV10-3 and TRBJ2-1; no reliable D call. Per germline, CDR1 ENHRY and CDR2 SYGVKD. There are 12 residues in the CDR3. Trimming took off 10 bases at V and 9 bases at J, with 16 bases between the two ends. For the CDR3, the DNA is TGTGCCACTTCCCTACGAGCTGCTGAGCAGTTCTTC. It translates to CATSLRAAEQFF.

The gene calls are TRBV6-1 and TRBJ1-4; D unresolved. Trimming left V 1 base short and J 2 bases short, with 8 bases between. The CDR3 is 15 amino acids. Germline assignment: CDR1 MNHNS and CDR2 SASEGT. The CDR3 region is CASSEVPGTNEKLFF. CDR3 nucleotides: TGTGCCAGCAGTGAAGTTCCGGGGACTAATGAAAAACTGTTTTTT.

This chain joins TRBV10-3 and TRBJ2-7; 9 bases match TRBD1. CDR1 ENHRY and CDR2 SYGVKD come from the germline V gene. The CDR3 extends over 15 amino acids. Trimming took 3 bases from V and 4 from J; bases not matched to a gene: 7. The CDR3 here is CAISDRGQGAYEQYF. CDR3 DNA sequence: TGTGCCATCAGTGATAGGGGACAGGGTGCATACGAGCAGTACTTC.